This record concerns one TCR beta chain sequence. Its antigen remains unidentified. The sample is drawn from a study of post-analysis software for immune sequencing data. Study results and caveats: A handful of TRBV segments appeared more often in patients than in controls, and TRBV5-6, TRBV5-1 and TRBV20-1 were among these.

This CDR3 region has 11 residues. CDR1 and CDR2 (germline): MNHEY, SVGAGI. Unmatched junction bases numbered 6, after V lost 6 bases and J lost 11 bases. Each TCR beta cDNA library carried unique molecular identifiers. TCRdb recomputed calls from the PCR reads with MiXCR, one row per CDR3 protein. The sample contains around 190,000 distinct CDR3 sequences, over 25% of which appear only once. The TCR was taken from a girl aged 2-17 years with multiple sclerosis. The chain is built from TRBV6-5 and TRBJ2-7; 8 bases agree with TRBD2. Sequenced input: blood. The CDR3 DNA is TGTGCCAGCAGCCCCGGGGGGGCGGAGTACTTC. Amino acid sequence: CASSPGGAEYF.